A single sample gave rise to the 30 T cell receptor beta chains below, sequenced in a study of blood T cell repertoires in COVID-19. Data came from immunoSEQ multiplex PCR; TCRdb stores just in-frame clones and leaves some out. The sample has more than 200,000 clones, approximately 86% seen once. What was sequenced was peripheral blood. These receptors were collected from a woman in her fifties or sixties with COVID-19, enrolled during active disease.

The chain couples TRBV7-9 to TRBJ2-3; 7 bases fit TRBD2. This CDR3 contains 14 residues. Germline V gene lookup returns CDR1 SEHNR and CDR2 FQNEAQ (reference sequence). Germline trimming cut 5 bases from V and 5 bases from J; bases unmatched to any gene: 7. CDR3 nucleotides: TGTGCCAGCAGCGAGAGCGGGATCGGAGATACGCAGTATTTT. The encoded protein is CASSESGIGDTQYF. Full variable domain (remainder filled in from reference TRBV7-9 and TRBJ2-3): DTGVSQNPRHKITKRGQNVTFRCDPISEHNRLYWYRQTLGQGPEFLTYFQNEAQLEKSRLLSDRFSAERPKGSFSTLEIQRTEQGDSAMYLCASSESGIGDTQYFGPGTRLTVL.

The sample holds one count of this clone. The V call is TRBV5-1, the J call TRBJ2-7; TRBD1 matches 8 bases. Trimming took 4 bases from V and 4 from J; bases not matched to a gene: 4. CDR3 length equals 13 residues. CDR1 is SGHRS and CDR2 is YFSETQ in the germline V gene. The CDR3 here is CASSEGQEYEQYF. The CDR3 coding sequence is TGCGCCAGCAGCGAGGGACAGGAATACGAGCAGTACTTC.

This rearrangement joins TRBV18 to TRBJ2-1; TRBD2 matches at 11 bases. Trimming cost V 7 bases and J 0 bases; bases outside gene matches: 11. From germline, CDR1 is KGHSH and CDR2 LQKENI. The CDR3 sequence is 18 residues long. The chain's CDR3 is CASFSGTSGLSSYNEQFF. The CDR3 bases are TGTGCCAGCTTCTCCGGGACTAGCGGCTTAAGCTCCTACAATGAGCAGTTCTTC.

This clone was detected only once. The chain recombines TRBV15 with TRBJ2-5, with a possible D match to TRBD1 (5 bases). The CDR3 runs to 14 residues. The germline V and J ends were trimmed by 2 bases and 2 bases, with 9 bases remaining between them. CDR1 is LNHNV, CDR2 YYDKDF, per germline (reference sequence). This CDR3 is CATSRRTPQETQYF. In DNA, the CDR3 is TGTGCCACCAGCAGACGGACACCACAAGAGACCCAGTACTTC.

J is TRBJ1-2 and V is TRBV7-2, with TRBD1 as a possible D gene (5 bases). Trimming pared 1 base from V and 4 bases from J, leaving 7 bases between. Germline V gives CDR1 SGHTA, CDR2 FQGNSA. This CDR3 contains 13 residues. The CDR3 coding sequence is TGTGCCAGCAGCTTAGGACAGCTCTATGGCTACACCTTC. This codes for CASSLGQLYGYTF.

As concerns this clone: The conserved phenylalanine or tryptophan normally closing the CDR3 is absent here, so this likely arose from a read error. The rearrangement joins TRBV28 to TRBJ1-1; tentative D call: TRBD1 (6 bases). The DNA matches TRBJ1-6 better at its end, which makes the J call doubtful. The germline gives CDR1 MDHEN, CDR2 SYDVKM. This CDR3 spans 13 amino acids. Here the CDR3 reads CASSNTGRGALHL. Written as DNA, the CDR3 is TGTGCCAGCAGCAACACAGGGAGGGGAGCCCTCCACCTT.

The V gene is TRBV9, the J gene TRBJ2-5, with a weak D call TRBD2 (5 bases). From germline, CDR1 is SGDLS and CDR2 YYNGEE. The V and J ends lost 2 bases and 5 bases respectively, with 13 bases between them. The CDR3 spans 14 residues. The CDR3 loop is CASSVLALGETQYF. The CDR3 DNA sequence: TGTGCCAGCAGCGTGCTAGCCCTTGGGGAGACCCAGTACTTC.

The chain has TRBV2 and TRBJ1-2; D uncertain. Trimming pared 8 bases from V and 4 bases from J, leaving 8 bases between. The CDR3 has 11 amino acids. CDR1 is SNHLY and CDR2 is FYNNEI in the germline V gene. DNA for the CDR3: TGTGCCAGCCAGGTGGGCTATGGCTACACCTTC. Translation: CASQVGYGYTF.

This clone was observed a few times. The chain carries TRBV7-9 and TRBJ1-2, with D unresolved. V was cut by 8 bases and J by 4 bases, with 20 bases left in between. In germline, CDR1 is SEHNR, CDR2 FQNEAQ (reference sequence). There are 15 residues in the CDR3. This chain's CDR3 is CASGRGGGRGYGYTF. CDR3 coding DNA: TGTGCCAGCGGTAGAGGAGGAGGGCGGGGCTATGGCTACACCTTC.

The chain employs TRBV6-2 or TRBV6-3 and TRBJ2-7, with D tentatively TRBD1 (6 bases). The CDR3 runs 15 residues. Trimming left V 0 bases short and J 2 bases short, with 11 bases between. CDR1 is MNHEY and CDR2 is SVGEGT in the germline V gene. CDR3 coding DNA: TGTGCCAGCAGTTACTCAAACAGGGTTCCCTACGAGCAGTACTTC. Translation: CASSYSNRVPYEQYF.

A single count supports this clone. The CDR3 loop is CASSLSSGRVREQFF. The DNA for the CDR3 is TGTGCCAGCAGCCTAAGTAGCGGGAGGGTGCGCGAGCAGTTCTTC. The chain uses TRBV5-4 and TRBJ2-1, with 11 bases aligning to TRBD2. J gave up 10 bases and V 4 bases, and 10 bases lay outside the gene matches. The germline V gene encodes CDR1 SGHNT and CDR2 YYREEE (reference sequence). This CDR3 has 15 residues.

V gene TRBV5-1 combines with J gene TRBJ2-3; 7 nucleotides agree with TRBD2. The V gene end was trimmed by 3 bases and the J gene end by 4 bases; junction bases not matched to a gene: 8. CDR3 length: 15 residues. The germline CDR1 and CDR2 sequences are SGHRS and YFSETQ. CDR3 DNA: TGCGCCAGCAGCTGGACTAGTCTACCGTCAGATACGCAGTATTTT. It translates to CASSWTSLPSDTQYF.

The genes are TRBV6-2 or TRBV6-3 and TRBJ2-2; possible D gene TRBD2, 5 bases. With 3 bases removed from V and 5 bases from J, the gap between germline ends came to 10 bases. Germline values: CDR1 MNHEY, CDR2 SVGEGT. The CDR3 consists of 14 residues. CDR3 DNA sequence: TGTGCCAGCAGTTATAGCGCCCTGACCGGGGAGCTGTTTTTT. Translating it yields CASSYSALTGELFF.

The chain links TRBV6-4 to TRBJ2-1; 7 bases agree with TRBD2. V trimming: 2 bases; J trimming: 2 bases; junction bases outside the gene matches: 3. Germline loops: CDR1 MRHNA, CDR2 SNTAGT. The CDR3 runs to 15 residues. The CDR3 region is CASSDEGGPYNEQFF. The DNA for the CDR3 is TGTGCCAGCAGTGACGAGGGAGGGCCCTACAATGAGCAGTTCTTC.

V gene TRBV11-3 combines with J gene TRBJ2-1, with TRBD1 as a possible D gene (6 bases). V lost 5 bases and J lost 0, with 14 bases in between. This CDR3 comprises 16 residues. Germline CDR1 SGHNT, CDR2 YENEEA. CDR3 loop: CASSQDSVSSYNEQFF. The DNA of the CDR3 is TGTGCCAGCAGCCAGGACAGTGTCAGCTCCTACAATGAGCAGTTCTTC.

The V call is TRBV30, the J call TRBJ1-4, with D possibly being TRBD1 (6 bases). The CDR3 is 13 residues long. V lost 3 bases and J 7 bases, leaving 12 bases between the germline ends. Germline V lookup: CDR1 GTSNPN, CDR2 SVGIG (reference sequence). CDR3: CAWSPQGLEKLFF. CDR3 coding DNA: TGTGCCTGGAGCCCCCAGGGGCTTGAAAAACTGTTTTTT.

The chain carries TRBV25-1 and TRBJ2-5, with no clear D. Germline V CDR1 and CDR2: MGHDK, SYGVNS. The CDR3 is made up of 12 amino acids. V lost 2 bases and J 5 bases, leaving 6 bases between the germline ends. CDR3 loop: CASSELFETQYF. DNA for the CDR3: TGTGCCAGCAGTGAACTATTCGAGACCCAGTACTTC.

The V and J genes are TRBV27 and TRBJ2-1; 8 bases fit TRBD1. V lost 0 bases, J lost 0 bases, and 25 bases stayed unmatched. CDR1 and CDR2 from the germline V gene are MNHEY and SMNVEV (reference sequence). CDR3 length: 24 residues. DNA of the CDR3: TGTGCCAGCAGTTTATCGGGCGTCAGGGGGCTTATTCTCGACACCTCGAGCTCCTACAATGAGCAGTTCTTC. This codes for CASSLSGVRGLILDTSSSYNEQFF.

The chain links TRBV29-1 to TRBJ2-2, with D possibly TRBD2 on 6 matching bases. The CDR3 runs 14 residues. The germline V gene encodes CDR1 SQVTM and CDR2 ANQGSEA. V was cut by 3 bases and J by 3 bases, with 11 bases left in between. The DNA for the CDR3 is TGCAGCGTTGATTCGGGGAGGCACACCGGGGAGCTGTTTTTT. As protein: CSVDSGRHTGELFF.

A note on this clone: Other nucleotide sequences in the sample specify the same CDR3. The chain's CDR3 is CASSIARGYEQYF. The CDR3 bases are TGTGCCAGTAGTATTGCCCGCGGCTACGAGCAGTACTTC. The genes are TRBV19 and TRBJ2-7; D unresolved. The germline CDR1 and CDR2 sequences are LNHDA and SQIVND (reference sequence). V was trimmed by 3 bases and J by 3 bases, leaving 9 bases between them. This CDR3 contains 13 residues. Drawing the rest from reference TRBV19 and TRBJ2-7, the complete variable domain is DGGITQSPKYLFRKEGQNVTLSCEQNLNHDAMYWYRQDPGQGLRLIYYSQIVNDFQKGDIAEGYSVSREKKESFPLTVTSAQKNPTAFYLCASSIARGYEQYFGPGTRLTVT.

This chain uses TRBV27 with TRBJ2-2, with TRBD1 as a possible D gene (5 bases). Germline CDR1 reads MNHEY; CDR2 reads SMNVEV (reference sequence). V was trimmed by 4 bases and J by 7 bases, leaving 10 bases between them. This CDR3 is built from 13 residues. The CDR3 DNA follows: TGTGCCAGCAGTTGGGGCTTCAGCGGGGAGCTGTTTTTT. Translating it yields CASSWGFSGELFF.

J is TRBJ1-5 and V is TRBV7-8, with D possibly matching TRBD1 (6 bases). CDR1 is SGHVS and CDR2 is FQNEAQ in the germline V gene. The CDR3 sequence is 15 residues long. V was cut by 4 bases and J by 5 bases, with 15 bases left in between. The CDR3 spells CASSSVRGYDQPQHF. CDR3 in DNA: TGTGCCAGCAGCTCCGTCAGGGGATACGATCAGCCCCAGCATTTT.

The chain combines TRBV4-1 with TRBJ2-7; D call uncertain. Germline loops: CDR1 MGHRA, CDR2 YSYEKL. With 0 bases removed from V and 2 bases from J, the gap between germline ends came to 11 bases. The CDR3 extends over 15 amino acids. The CDR3 DNA reads TGCGCCAGCAGCCAAGATTGGGCCAGACCCTACGAGCAGTACTTC. Translating gives CASSQDWARPYEQYF.

The rearrangement joins TRBV7-9 to TRBJ1-6; D is perhaps TRBD1 (6 bases). CDR3 length: 17 amino acids. V was trimmed by 5 bases and J by 9 bases, leaving 23 bases between them. In germline, CDR1 is SEHNR, CDR2 FQNEAQ (reference sequence). CDR3: CASSRDIVSGGGSPLHF. The CDR3 nucleotides are TGTGCCAGCAGCCGCGACATCGTTTCGGGGGGCGGTTCACCCCTCCACTTT.

The genes are TRBV7-2 and TRBJ2-7; TRBD2 is a possible D gene (6 bases). Germline CDR1 reads SGHTA; CDR2 reads FQGNSA. Trimming shortened V by 6 bases and J by 2 bases, and 17 bases separated the two germline ends. CDR3 length: 15 residues. This CDR3 reads CASRPGLPGAYEQYF. In DNA form, the CDR3 reads TGTGCCAGCAGACCCGGACTACCGGGGGCCTACGAGCAGTACTTC.

This rearrangement joins TRBV5-5 to TRBJ1-1; 7 bases align to TRBD1. The length of the CDR3 is 16 residues. Unmatched junction bases numbered 12, after V lost 0 bases and J lost 7 bases. Germline CDR1 reads SGHKS; CDR2 reads YYEKEE (reference sequence). In DNA form, the CDR3 reads TGTGCCAGCAGCTTGGTTGGTCCCACAGGGGTGGGTGAAGCTTTCTTT. This gives the protein CASSLVGPTGVGEAFF. Drawing the rest from reference TRBV5-5 and TRBJ1-1, the complete variable domain is DAGVTQSPTHLIKTRGQQVTLRCSPISGHKSVSWYQQVLGQGPQFIFQYYEKEERGRGNFPDRFSARQFPNYSSELNVNALLLGDSALYLCASSLVGPTGVGEAFFGQGTRLTVV.

The chain joins TRBV7-2 to TRBJ2-7; a possible D gene is TRBD2 (6 bases). This CDR3 spans 15 amino acids. V lost 5 bases, J lost 6 bases, and 20 bases lay in between. CDR1 and CDR2 from the germline V gene are SGHTA and FQGNSA. CDR3 DNA sequence: TGTGCCAGCAGCGCAGGAGCGGGTGAGGCTGGCGAGCAGTACTTC. It codes for CASSAGAGEAGEQYF.

As DNA, the CDR3 is TGTGCCAGCAGCCTCGCCTGGACTAGCGGAGGGGAACAGTTCTTC. Protein sequence: CASSLAWTSGGEQFF. This sequence joins TRBV6-2 or TRBV6-3 and TRBJ2-1; 10 nucleotides match TRBD2. Per the germline V gene, CDR1 is MNHEY and CDR2 is SVGEGT. The length of the CDR3 is 15 residues. The ends lost 6 bases at V and 13 bases at J; junction bases unmatched: 15.

V and J are TRBV5-1 and TRBJ1-1; D is possibly TRBD1 (6 bases). Germline CDR1 SGHRS, CDR2 YFSETQ. The CDR3 is 14 residues long. Trimming removed 3 bases from V and 8 bases from J, with 17 bases in between. CDR3 DNA sequence: TGCGCCAGCAGCTCCCCCCAGGGGCTGGAGGAAGCTTTCTTT. It specifies CASSSPQGLEEAFF.

CDR3 nucleotides: TGTGCCAGCAGTTCCCGGGACAGGGTAGGCTATGGCTACACCTTC. This codes for CASSSRDRVGYGYTF. This chain uses TRBV7-9 with TRBJ1-2; TRBD1 agrees at 9 bases. With V trimmed by 6 bases and J by 4 bases, 9 bases remained unmatched. Germline CDR1 SEHNR, CDR2 FQNEAQ (reference sequence). The CDR3 contains 15 residues.